One and the same sample provided the 18 T cell receptor beta chains below, sequenced in a study of cytomegalovirus exposure and HLA in healthy donors. The PCR had 60 Vbeta and 13 Jbeta primers. The method was immunoSEQ multiplex PCR; TCRdb's version includes in-frame clones alone and lacks a portion of them. The table lists some 150,000 clones, about three quarters of them singletons. Sample: PBMCs. The receptors here all came from a man aged 40-55 years in good health and CMV-seropositive.

The rearrangement uses TRBV19 and TRBJ2-3; 8 positions agree with TRBD2. Per the germline V gene, CDR1 is LNHDA and CDR2 is SQIVND (reference sequence). The CDR3 is 16 residues long. Losses at the gene ends were 6 bases for V and 2 bases for J; bases not matched to a gene: 10. The CDR3 DNA reads as TGTGCCAGTAGCGGGAAACTTAGCGGGGTCACAGATACGCAGTATTTT. It translates to CASSGKLSGVTDTQYF.

CDR3 sequence reads: CASSLGRDYGYTF. The CDR3 region has the DNA TGTGCCAGCAGCTTAGGCAGGGATTATGGCTACACCTTC. The V gene is TRBV7-9, the J gene TRBJ1-2, with TRBD1 as a possible D gene (5 bases). Looked up from germline, CDR1 is SEHNR and CDR2 is FQNEAQ (reference sequence). V dropped 1 base and J dropped 5 bases, with 8 bases sitting between them. The CDR3 is 13 amino acids.

This clone has just one count. The chain employs TRBV28 and TRBJ1-2, with TRBD1 as a possible D gene (6 bases). The CDR3 extends over 12 amino acids. With 6 bases removed from V and 2 bases from J, the gap between germline ends came to 7 bases. Germline lookup yields CDR1 MDHEN and CDR2 SYDVKM. The CDR3 region is CASRTGNYGYTF. Here the CDR3 DNA reads TGTGCCAGCAGAACAGGGAACTATGGCTACACCTTC.

The chain links TRBV21-1 to TRBJ2-5; the table's D call, TRBD1, was not checked against the DNA. TRBV21-1 is deemed a pseudogene. The CDR3 length is 17 residues. CDR3 nucleotides: TGTGCCAGCAGCAAAGAGAAAGACAGGGGGTGGCAAGAGACCCAGTACTTC. As protein: CASSKEKDRGWQETQYF.

The gene calls are TRBV27 and TRBJ2-6; possible D gene TRBD2, 7 bases. The germline V and J ends were trimmed by 6 bases and 0 bases, with 18 bases remaining between them. Looked up from germline, CDR1 is MNHEY and CDR2 is SMNVEV (reference sequence). The CDR3 extends over 18 amino acids. CDR3 in amino acids: CASRTGGWDPSGANVLTF. The CDR3 nucleotides read TGTGCCAGCAGAACGGGGGGCTGGGACCCCTCTGGGGCCAACGTCCTGACTTTC.

This clone occurred a few times. V and J are TRBV27 and TRBJ1-2; TRBD1 matches 8 bases. Germline V gene lookup returns CDR1 MNHEY and CDR2 SMNVEV (reference sequence). Germline trimming cut 3 bases from V and 8 bases from J; bases unmatched to any gene: 14. The CDR3 runs 16 residues. As DNA, the CDR3 is TGTGCCAGCAGTTTCCTCCGGACAGGGCACTATGCGGGCTACACCTTC. Protein product: CASSFLRTGHYAGYTF.

This clone was seen more than once but under ten times. This chain links TRBV5-1 with TRBJ2-7; the D gene is possibly TRBD1 (6 bases). The DNA matches TRBJ2-5 better at its end, which makes the J call doubtful. The CDR3 loop spans 13 amino acids. Germline CDR1 is SGHRS and CDR2 is YFSETQ. For the CDR3, the DNA is TGCGCCAGCAGCTTCCCTGGGGGCGAGACCCAGTACTTC. The encoded protein is CASSFPGGETQYF.

The V gene is TRBV30, the J gene TRBJ1-2; weak D call: TRBD1 (6 bases). The CDR3 runs to 13 residues. Trimming shortened V by 5 bases and J by 6 bases, and 16 bases separated the two germline ends. Germline CDR1 and CDR2: GTSNPN and SVGIG (reference sequence). CDR3 in DNA: TGTGCCTGGTCCGGGACACTAGGTAATGGCTACACCTTC. As protein: CAWSGTLGNGYTF. Full variable domain (outside the CDR3, taken from reference TRBV30 and TRBJ1-2): SQTIHQWPATLVQPVGSPLSLECTVEGTSNPNLYWYRQAAGRGLQLLFYSVGIGQISSEVPQNLSASRPQDRQFILSSKKLLLSDSGFYLCAWSGTLGNGYTFGSGTRLTVV.

The CDR3 DNA reads TGCGCCAGCAGCCAAGAATGGACAGGACTCTACGAGCAGTACTTC. Translated: CASSQEWTGLYEQYF. V usage is TRBV4-3 and J usage is TRBJ2-7, with 7 bases that match TRBD1. The CDR3 is made up of 15 amino acids. The germline CDR1 and CDR2 sequences are LGHNA and YSLEER. Trimming at V came to 0 bases and at J to 3 bases, leaving 5 bases not matched to a gene.

This rearrangement joins TRBV6-5 to TRBJ1-2, with D perhaps TRBD1 (5 bases). Trimming removed 5 bases at V and 4 bases at J, with 11 bases between. The length of the CDR3 is 13 residues. In germline, CDR1 is MNHEY, CDR2 SVGAGI. The CDR3 DNA reads as TGTGCCAGCAGTGCCTGGCAGGGCTATGGCTACACCTTC. Its translation is CASSAWQGYGYTF.

This sequence joins TRBV4-3 and TRBJ2-1; 8 nucleotides agree with TRBD2. Germline V gives CDR1 LGHNA, CDR2 YSLEER. The CDR3 extends over 17 amino acids. Unmatched junction bases numbered 4, after V lost 0 bases and J lost 0 bases. The CDR3 nucleotides read TGCGCCAGCAGCCAAGATTTAGGGACTAGCTCCTACAATGAGCAGTTCTTC. Residues: CASSQDLGTSSYNEQFF.

The CDR3 sequence is CATSRADTEAFF. CDR3 in DNA: TGTGCCACCAGCAGAGCTGACACTGAAGCTTTCTTT. The rearrangement joins TRBV15 to TRBJ1-1; D unresolved. Germline values: CDR1 LNHNV, CDR2 YYDKDF (reference sequence). This CDR3 has 12 amino acids. Trimming removed 1 base from V and 3 bases from J, with 3 bases in between.

This clone was seen a few times. The rearrangement joins TRBV28 to TRBJ1-4; TRBD1 aligns across 8 bases. The J segment lost 8 bases and the V segment lost 3 bases, leaving 5 bases of the junction unmatched. The CDR3 consists of 14 residues. Per the germline V gene, CDR1 is MDHEN and CDR2 is SYDVKM. For the CDR3, the DNA is TGTGCCAGCAGTTTCAGACAGGGGCGAGAAAAACTGTTTTTT. It yields the protein CASSFRQGREKLFF.

The chain carries TRBV6-1 and TRBJ2-7, with 13 bases aligning to TRBD2. The CDR3 totals 15 residues. Germline CDR1 MNHNS, CDR2 SASEGT. J was trimmed by 4 bases and V by 5 bases; bases with no gene match: 5. For the CDR3, the DNA is TGTGCCAGCAGTCGGACTAGCGGGAGAGGTTACGAGCAGTACTTC. Its translation is CASSRTSGRGYEQYF.

The CDR3 DNA reads TGTGCCAGCAGCTTATACGAGGCGGACTTCACCGGGGAGCTGTTTTTT. As protein: CASSLYEADFTGELFF. J is TRBJ2-2 and V is TRBV7-2; a possible D gene is TRBD2 (5 bases). CDR3 size: 16 residues. CDR1 is SGHTA, CDR2 FQGNSA, per germline. V lost 2 bases to trimming and J lost 4 bases, with 14 bases between them.

On this clone itself: An end of the junction differs from the germline gene, which may be a read error. This sequence joins TRBV7-9 and TRBJ2-7, with D possibly being TRBD2 (5 bases). CDR1 SEHNR and CDR2 FQNEAQ come from the germline V gene (reference sequence). The CDR3 loop spans 15 amino acids. CDR3 DNA: TGTTCCAGCAGCTTATCCGCTAGCAGTTCGGCAGAGCAGTACTTC. Translating gives CSSSLSASSSAEQYF.

V usage is TRBV4-3 and J usage is TRBJ2-2, with D maybe TRBD2 (6 bases). Trimming left V 0 bases short and J 0 bases short, with 14 bases between. Germline assignment: CDR1 LGHNA and CDR2 YSLEER. The CDR3 extends over 18 amino acids. For the CDR3, the DNA is TGCGCCAGCAGCCAAGAAGCCCCGGGAGCCACGAACACCGGGGAGCTGTTTTTT. It yields the protein CASSQEAPGATNTGELFF.

The rearrangement uses TRBV5-4 and TRBJ2-7, with 7 bases lining up with TRBD2. This CDR3 has 14 amino acids. Germline V gene data show CDR1 as SGHNT and CDR2 as YYREEE (reference sequence). With V trimmed by 4 bases and J by 3 bases, 7 bases remained unmatched. The CDR3 coding sequence is TGTGCCAGCAGCCCGGGACTATCTCTCTACGAGCAGTACTTC. It codes for CASSPGLSLYEQYF.